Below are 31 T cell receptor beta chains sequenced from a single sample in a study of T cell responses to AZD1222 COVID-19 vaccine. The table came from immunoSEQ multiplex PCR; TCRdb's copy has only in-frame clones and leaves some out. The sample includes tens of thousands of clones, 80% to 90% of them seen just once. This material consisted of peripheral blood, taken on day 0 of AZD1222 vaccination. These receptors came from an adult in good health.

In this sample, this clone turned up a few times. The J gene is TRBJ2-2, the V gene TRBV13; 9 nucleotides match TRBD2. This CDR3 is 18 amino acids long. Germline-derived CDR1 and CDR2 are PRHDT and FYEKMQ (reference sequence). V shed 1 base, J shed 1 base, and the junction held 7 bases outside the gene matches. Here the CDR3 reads CASSLVIGTSLNTGELFF. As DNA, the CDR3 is TGTGCCAGCAGCTTAGTGATTGGGACTAGCCTGAACACCGGGGAGCTGTTTTTT.

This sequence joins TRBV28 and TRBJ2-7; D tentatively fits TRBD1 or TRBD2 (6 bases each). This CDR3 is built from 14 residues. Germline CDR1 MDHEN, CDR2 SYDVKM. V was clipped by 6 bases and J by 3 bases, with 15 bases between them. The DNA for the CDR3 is TGTGCCAGCAGCCCGGGCGGGGACAACTACGAGCAGTACTTC. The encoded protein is CASSPGGDNYEQYF.

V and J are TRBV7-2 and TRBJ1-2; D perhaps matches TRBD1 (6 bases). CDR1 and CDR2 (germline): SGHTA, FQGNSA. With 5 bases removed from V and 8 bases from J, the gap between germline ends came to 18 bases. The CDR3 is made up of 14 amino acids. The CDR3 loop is CASSPPGQRWGYTF. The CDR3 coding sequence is TGTGCCAGCAGCCCCCCGGGACAACGGTGGGGCTACACCTTC.

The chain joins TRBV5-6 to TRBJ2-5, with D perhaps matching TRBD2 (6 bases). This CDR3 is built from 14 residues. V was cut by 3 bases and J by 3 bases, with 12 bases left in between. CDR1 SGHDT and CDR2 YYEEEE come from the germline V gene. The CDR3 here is CASSSSGVKETQYF. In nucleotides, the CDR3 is TGTGCCAGCAGCTCGTCGGGAGTTAAAGAGACCCAGTACTTC.

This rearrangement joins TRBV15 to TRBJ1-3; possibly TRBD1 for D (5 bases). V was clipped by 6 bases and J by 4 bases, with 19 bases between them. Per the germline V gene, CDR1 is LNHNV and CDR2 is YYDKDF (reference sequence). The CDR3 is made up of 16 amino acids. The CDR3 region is CATREDILRSGNTIYF. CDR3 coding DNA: TGTGCCACCAGGGAGGACATACTGAGGTCCGGAAACACCATATATTTT.

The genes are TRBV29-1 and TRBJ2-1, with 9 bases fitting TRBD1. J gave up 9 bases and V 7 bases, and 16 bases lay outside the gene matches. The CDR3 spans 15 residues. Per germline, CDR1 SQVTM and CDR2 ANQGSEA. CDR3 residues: CSARAGTGSAGEQFF. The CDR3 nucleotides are TGCAGCGCACGGGCGGGGACAGGGTCTGCTGGTGAGCAGTTCTTC.

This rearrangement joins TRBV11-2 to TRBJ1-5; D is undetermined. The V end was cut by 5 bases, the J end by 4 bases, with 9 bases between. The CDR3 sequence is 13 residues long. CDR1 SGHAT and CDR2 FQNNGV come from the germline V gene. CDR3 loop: CASSLTLNQPQHF. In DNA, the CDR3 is TGTGCCAGCAGCCTTACGTTGAATCAGCCCCAGCATTTT.

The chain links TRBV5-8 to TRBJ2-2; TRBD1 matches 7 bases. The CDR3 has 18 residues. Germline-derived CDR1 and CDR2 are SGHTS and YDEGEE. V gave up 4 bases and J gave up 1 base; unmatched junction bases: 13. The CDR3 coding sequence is TGTGCCAGCAGCCCAAATATTATCGACAGGGAGAACACCGGGGAGCTGTTTTTT. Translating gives CASSPNIIDRENTGELFF. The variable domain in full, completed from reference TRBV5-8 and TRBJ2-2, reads EAGVTQSPTHLIKTRGQQATLRCSPISGHTSVYWYQQALGLGLQFLLWYDEGEERNRGNFPPRFSGRQFPNYSSELNVNALELEDSALYLCASSPNIIDRENTGELFFGEGSRLTVL.

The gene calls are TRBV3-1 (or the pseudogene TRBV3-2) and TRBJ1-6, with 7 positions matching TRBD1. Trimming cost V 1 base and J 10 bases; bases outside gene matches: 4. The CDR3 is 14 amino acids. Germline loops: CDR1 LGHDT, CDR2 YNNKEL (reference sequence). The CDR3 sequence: CASSQGQGGSPLHF. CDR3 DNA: TGTGCCAGCAGCCAAGGACAGGGTGGGTCACCCCTCCACTTT.

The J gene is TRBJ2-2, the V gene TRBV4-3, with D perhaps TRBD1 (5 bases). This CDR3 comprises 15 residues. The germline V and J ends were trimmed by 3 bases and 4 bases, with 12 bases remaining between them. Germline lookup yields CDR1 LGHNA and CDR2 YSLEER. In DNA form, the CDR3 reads TGCGCCAGCAGCCACATGACAGCCAGCACCGGGGAGCTGTTTTTT. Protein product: CASSHMTASTGELFF.

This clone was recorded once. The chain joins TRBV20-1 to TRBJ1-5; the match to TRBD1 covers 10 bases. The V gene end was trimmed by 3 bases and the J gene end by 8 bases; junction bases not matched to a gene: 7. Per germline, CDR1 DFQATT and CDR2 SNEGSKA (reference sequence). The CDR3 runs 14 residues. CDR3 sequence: CSASPGTGEKPQHF. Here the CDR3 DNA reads TGCAGTGCTAGTCCCGGGACAGGGGAGAAGCCCCAGCATTTT.

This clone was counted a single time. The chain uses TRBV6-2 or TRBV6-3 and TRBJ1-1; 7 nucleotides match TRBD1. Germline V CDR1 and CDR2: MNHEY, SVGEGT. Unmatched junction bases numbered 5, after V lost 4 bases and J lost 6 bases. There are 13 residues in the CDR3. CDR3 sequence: CASSLIQGSEAFF. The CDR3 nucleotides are TGTGCCAGCAGTTTAATACAGGGGTCTGAAGCTTTCTTT.

The CDR3 reads CASSLDGITIYF. CDR3 nucleotides: TGCGCCAGCAGCTTGGATGGGATCACCATATATTTT. The chain combines TRBV5-1 with TRBJ1-3; D remains ambiguous. The CDR3 is 12 residues long. Trimming pared 0 bases from V and 9 bases from J, leaving 7 bases between. From germline, CDR1 is SGHRS and CDR2 YFSETQ.

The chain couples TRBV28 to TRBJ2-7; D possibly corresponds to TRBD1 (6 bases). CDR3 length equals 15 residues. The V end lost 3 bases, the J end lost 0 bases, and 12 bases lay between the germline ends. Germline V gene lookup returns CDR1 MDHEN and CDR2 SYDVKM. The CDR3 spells CASSFIRGSSYEQYF. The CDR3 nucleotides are TGTGCCAGCAGTTTCATCAGGGGAAGCTCCTACGAGCAGTACTTC.

The CDR3 protein is CASSMGGTSFAGELFF. As DNA, the CDR3 is TGTGCCAGTAGTATGGGAGGGACGTCTTTCGCCGGGGAGCTGTTTTTT. This rearrangement joins TRBV19 to TRBJ2-2; 7 nucleotides line up with TRBD2. CDR3 size: 16 residues. The germline V gene has CDR1 LNHDA and CDR2 SQIVND (reference sequence). V gave up 3 bases and J gave up 6 bases; unmatched junction bases: 10. Using reference TRBV19 and TRBJ2-2 for the parts outside the CDR3, the full variable domain is DGGITQSPKYLFRKEGQNVTLSCEQNLNHDAMYWYRQDPGQGLRLIYYSQIVNDFQKGDIAEGYSVSREKKESFPLTVTSAQKNPTAFYLCASSMGGTSFAGELFFGEGSRLTVL.

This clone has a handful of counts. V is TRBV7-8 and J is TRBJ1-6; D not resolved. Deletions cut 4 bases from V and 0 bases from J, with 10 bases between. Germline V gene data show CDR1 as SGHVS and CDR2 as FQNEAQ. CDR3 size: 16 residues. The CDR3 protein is CASSSRVISYNSPLHF. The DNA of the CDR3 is TGTGCCAGCAGCTCCCGGGTGATCTCCTATAATTCACCCCTCCACTTT.

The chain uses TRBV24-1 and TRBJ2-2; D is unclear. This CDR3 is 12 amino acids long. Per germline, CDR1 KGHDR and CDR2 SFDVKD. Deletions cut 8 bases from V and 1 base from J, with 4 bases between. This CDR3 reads CATMGNTGELFF. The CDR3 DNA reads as TGTGCCACCATGGGGAACACCGGGGAGCTGTTTTTT.

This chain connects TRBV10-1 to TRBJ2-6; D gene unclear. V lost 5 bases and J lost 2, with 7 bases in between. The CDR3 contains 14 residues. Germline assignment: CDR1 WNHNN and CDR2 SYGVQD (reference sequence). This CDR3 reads CASSSGAGANVLTF. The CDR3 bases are TGCGCCAGCAGTTCTGGGGCTGGGGCCAACGTCCTGACTTTC.

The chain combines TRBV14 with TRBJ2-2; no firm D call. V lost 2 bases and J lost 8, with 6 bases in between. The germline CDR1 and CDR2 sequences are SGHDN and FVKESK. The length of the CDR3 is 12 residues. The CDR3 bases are TGTGCCAGCAGCCAACAATGGGGGGAGCTGTTTTTT. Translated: CASSQQWGELFF.

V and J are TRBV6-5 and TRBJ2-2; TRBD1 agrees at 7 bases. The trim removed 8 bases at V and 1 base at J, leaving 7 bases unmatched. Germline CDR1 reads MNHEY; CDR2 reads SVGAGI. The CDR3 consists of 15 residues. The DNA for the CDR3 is TGTGCCAGCTTAAAGGGACAGAGGAACACCGGGGAGCTGTTTTTT. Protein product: CASLKGQRNTGELFF.

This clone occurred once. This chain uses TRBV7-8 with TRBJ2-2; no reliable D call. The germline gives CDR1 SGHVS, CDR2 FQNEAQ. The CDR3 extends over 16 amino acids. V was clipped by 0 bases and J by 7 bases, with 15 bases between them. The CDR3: CASSLAPLRWGGELFF. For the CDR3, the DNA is TGTGCCAGCAGCTTAGCCCCGCTACGGTGGGGCGGGGAGCTGTTTTTT.

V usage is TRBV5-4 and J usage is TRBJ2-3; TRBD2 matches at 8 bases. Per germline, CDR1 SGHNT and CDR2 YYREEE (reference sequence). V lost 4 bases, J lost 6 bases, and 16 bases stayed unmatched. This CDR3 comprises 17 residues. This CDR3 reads CASSPSGASGYGDTQYF. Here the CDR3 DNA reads TGTGCCAGCAGCCCCAGCGGGGCTAGCGGGTATGGGGATACGCAGTATTTT.

The CDR3 DNA sequence: TGTGCCAGCAGCTGGACAGACTCTGGGGCCAACGTCCTGACTTTC. As protein: CASSWTDSGANVLTF. V usage is TRBV5-4 and J usage is TRBJ2-6; D possibly corresponds to TRBD1 (6 bases). Germline V gives CDR1 SGHNT, CDR2 YYREEE (reference sequence). The CDR3 runs 15 residues. V lost 3 bases and J 0 bases, leaving 7 bases between the germline ends.

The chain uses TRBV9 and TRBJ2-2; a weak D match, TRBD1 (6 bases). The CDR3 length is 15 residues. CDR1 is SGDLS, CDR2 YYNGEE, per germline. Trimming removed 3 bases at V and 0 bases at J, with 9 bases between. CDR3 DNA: TGTGCCAGCAGCGGAGGACAGACGAACACCGGGGAGCTGTTTTTT. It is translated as CASSGGQTNTGELFF. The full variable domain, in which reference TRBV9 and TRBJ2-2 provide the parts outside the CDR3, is DSGVTQTPKHLITATGQRVTLRCSPRSGDLSVYWYQQSLDQGLQFLIQYYNGEERAKGNILERFSAQQFPDLHSELNLSSLELGDSALYFCASSGGQTNTGELFFGEGSRLTVL.

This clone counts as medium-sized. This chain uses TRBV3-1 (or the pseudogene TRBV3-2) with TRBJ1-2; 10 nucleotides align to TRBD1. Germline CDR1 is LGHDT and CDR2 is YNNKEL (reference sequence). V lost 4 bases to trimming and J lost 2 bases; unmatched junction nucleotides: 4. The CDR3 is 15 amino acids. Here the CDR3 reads CASSPLDRGNYGYTF. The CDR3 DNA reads TGTGCCAGCAGCCCCCTGGACAGGGGGAACTATGGCTACACCTTC.

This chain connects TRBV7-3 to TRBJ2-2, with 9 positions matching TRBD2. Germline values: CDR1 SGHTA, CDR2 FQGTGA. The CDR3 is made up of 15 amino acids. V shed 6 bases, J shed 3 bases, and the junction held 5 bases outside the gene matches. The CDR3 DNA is TGTGCCAGCAGGCAGACTAGCGGTCACACCGGGGAGCTGTTTTTT. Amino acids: CASRQTSGHTGELFF.

CDR3 coding DNA: TGTGCCAGCAGCCTCGGGGGGGTCGCGTGGCAGCCCCAGCATTTT. Translated, it gives CASSLGGVAWQPQHF. V and J are TRBV6-2 or TRBV6-3 and TRBJ1-5; possibly TRBD1 for D (5 bases). Germline V gene data show CDR1 as MNHEY and CDR2 as SVGEGT. This CDR3 has 15 residues. V lost 6 bases and J lost 7, with 19 bases in between.

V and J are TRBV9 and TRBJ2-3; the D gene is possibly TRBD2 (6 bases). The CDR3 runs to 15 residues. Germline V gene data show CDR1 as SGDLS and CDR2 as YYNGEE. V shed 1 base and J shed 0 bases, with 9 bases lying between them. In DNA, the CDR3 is TGTGCCAGCAGCGTACGGGACTCAAGCACAGATACGCAGTATTTT. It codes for CASSVRDSSTDTQYF.

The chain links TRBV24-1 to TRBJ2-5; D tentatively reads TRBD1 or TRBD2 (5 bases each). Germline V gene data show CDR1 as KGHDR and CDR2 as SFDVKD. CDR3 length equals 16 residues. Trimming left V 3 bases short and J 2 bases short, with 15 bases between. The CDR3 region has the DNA TGTGCCACCAGTGATGCCGGGACGGAGAGACAAGAGACCCAGTACTTC. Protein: CATSDAGTERQETQYF.

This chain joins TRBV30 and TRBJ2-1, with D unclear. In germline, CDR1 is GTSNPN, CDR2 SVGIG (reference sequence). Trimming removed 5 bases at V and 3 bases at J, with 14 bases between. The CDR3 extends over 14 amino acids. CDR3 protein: CAWGSKRSYNEQFF. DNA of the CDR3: TGTGCCTGGGGTAGTAAAAGAAGCTACAATGAGCAGTTCTTC.

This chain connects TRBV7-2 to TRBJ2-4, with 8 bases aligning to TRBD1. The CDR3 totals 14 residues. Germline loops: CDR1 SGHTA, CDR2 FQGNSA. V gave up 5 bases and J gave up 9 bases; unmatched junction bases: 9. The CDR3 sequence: CASSPGQGGIIQYF. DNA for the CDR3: TGTGCCAGCAGCCCAGGACAGGGCGGGATCATTCAGTACTTC.